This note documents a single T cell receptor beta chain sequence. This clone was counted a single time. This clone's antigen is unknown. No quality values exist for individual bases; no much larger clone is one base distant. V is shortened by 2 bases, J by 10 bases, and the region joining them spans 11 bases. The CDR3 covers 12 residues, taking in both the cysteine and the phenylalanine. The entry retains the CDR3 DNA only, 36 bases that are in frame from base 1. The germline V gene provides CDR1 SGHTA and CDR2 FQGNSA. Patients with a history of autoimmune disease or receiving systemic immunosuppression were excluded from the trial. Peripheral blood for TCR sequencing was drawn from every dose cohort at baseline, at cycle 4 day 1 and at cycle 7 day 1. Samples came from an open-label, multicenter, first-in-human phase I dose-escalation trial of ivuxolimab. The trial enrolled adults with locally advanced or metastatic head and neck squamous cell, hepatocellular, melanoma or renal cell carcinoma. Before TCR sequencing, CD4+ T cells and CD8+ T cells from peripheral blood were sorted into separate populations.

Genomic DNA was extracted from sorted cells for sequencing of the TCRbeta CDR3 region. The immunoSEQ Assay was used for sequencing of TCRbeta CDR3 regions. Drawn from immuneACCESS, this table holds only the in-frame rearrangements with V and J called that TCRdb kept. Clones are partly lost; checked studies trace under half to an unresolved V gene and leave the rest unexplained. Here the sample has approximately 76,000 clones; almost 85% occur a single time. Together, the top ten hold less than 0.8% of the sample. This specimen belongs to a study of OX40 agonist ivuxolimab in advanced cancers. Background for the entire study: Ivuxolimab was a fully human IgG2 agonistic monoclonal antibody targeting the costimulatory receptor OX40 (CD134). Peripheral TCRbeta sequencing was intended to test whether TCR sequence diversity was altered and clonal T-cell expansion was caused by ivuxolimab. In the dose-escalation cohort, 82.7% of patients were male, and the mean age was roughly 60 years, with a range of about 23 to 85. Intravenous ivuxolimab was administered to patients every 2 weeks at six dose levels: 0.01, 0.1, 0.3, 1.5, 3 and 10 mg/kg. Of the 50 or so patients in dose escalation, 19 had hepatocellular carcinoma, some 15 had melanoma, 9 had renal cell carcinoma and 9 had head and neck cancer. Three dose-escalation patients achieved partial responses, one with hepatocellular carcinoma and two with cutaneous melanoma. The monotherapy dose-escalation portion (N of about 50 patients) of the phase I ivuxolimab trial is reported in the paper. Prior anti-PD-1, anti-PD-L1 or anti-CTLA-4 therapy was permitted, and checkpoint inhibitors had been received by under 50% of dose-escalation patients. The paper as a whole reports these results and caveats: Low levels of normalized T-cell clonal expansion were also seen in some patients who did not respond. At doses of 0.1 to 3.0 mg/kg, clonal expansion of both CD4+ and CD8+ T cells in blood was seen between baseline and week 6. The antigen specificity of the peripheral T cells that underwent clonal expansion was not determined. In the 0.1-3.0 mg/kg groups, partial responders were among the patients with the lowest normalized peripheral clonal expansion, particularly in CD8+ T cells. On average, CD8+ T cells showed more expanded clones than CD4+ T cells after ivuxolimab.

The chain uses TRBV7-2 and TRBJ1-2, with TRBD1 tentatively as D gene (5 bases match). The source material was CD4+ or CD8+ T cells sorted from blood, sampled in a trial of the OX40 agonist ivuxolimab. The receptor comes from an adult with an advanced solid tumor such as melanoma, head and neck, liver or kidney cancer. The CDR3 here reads CASSLITGVYTF. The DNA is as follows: TGTGCCAGCAGCTTAATAACGGGGGTCTACACCTTC.